This is a list of T cell receptor beta chains from one sample in a study of metastatic and nonmetastatic thyroid tumors. Using MiXCR, TCRdb re-called clones from the PCR reads. Of some 38,000 clones in the sample, around half were seen once. The sequenced sample was tumor tissue. The receptors were gathered from a male donor with papillary thyroid cancer or a benign thyroid nodule (not recorded which). Some clones in this sample may be carry-over from other donors' samples. Both conserved end residues are part of each CDR3. D genes are given only for firm matches. A clone size is listed for some rows: how often the clone was seen (once, few, many), or a class if it is expanded.

V: TRBV7-2; D: .; J: TRBJ2-7; size: .; CDR3: CASSSPLSYEQYF; DNA: TGTGCCAGCAGCTCGCCCCTCTCCTACGAGCAGTACTTC
V: TRBV11-1; D: TRBD1; J: TRBJ1-6; size: .; CDR3: CASSLGDSDSPLHF; DNA: TGTGCCAGCAGCTTAGGGGACAGCGATTCACCCCTCCACTTT
V: TRBV4-3; D: .; J: TRBJ2-7; size: .; CDR3: CASSQGTNYEQYF; DNA: TGCGCCAGCAGCCAAGGGACTAACTACGAGCAGTACTTC
V: TRBV7-2; D: .; J: TRBJ2-5; size: .; CDR3: CASSLEVFYQETQYF; DNA: TGTGCCAGCAGCTTAGAGGTTTTCTACCAAGAGACCCAGTACTTC
V: TRBV30; D: TRBD1; J: TRBJ1-4; size: .; CDR3: CAWTSGTGVESTNEKLFF; DNA: TGTGCCTGGACCTCCGGGACAGGGGTGGAGTCAACTAATGAAAAACTGTTTTTT
V: TRBV7-2; D: .; J: TRBJ1-4; size: .; CDR3: CASSLANHAGKLFF; DNA: TGTGCCAGCAGCTTAGCCAATCATGCGGGAAAACTGTTTTTT
V: TRBV20-1; D: .; J: TRBJ2-7; size: .; CDR3: CSASASVRLSYEQYF; DNA: TGCAGTGCTAGCGCTAGCGTACGACTCTCCTACGAGCAGTACTTC
V: TRBV12-3/TRBV12-4; D: .; J: TRBJ2-2; size: .; CDR3: CASSSRGSWTGELFF; DNA: TGTGCCAGCAGTTCTCGGGGGAGTTGGACCGGGGAGCTGTTTTTT
V: TRBV5-1; D: .; J: TRBJ2-7; size: .; CDR3: CASSLAASIAVVRYEQYF; DNA: TGCGCCAGCAGCTTGGCCGCTTCGATAGCGGTAGTAAGGTACGAGCAGTACTTC
V: TRBV7-8; D: .; J: TRBJ2-7; size: few; CDR3: CASSLTGYEQYF; DNA: TGTGCCAGCAGCTTAACCGGATACGAGCAGTACTTC
V: TRBV28; D: .; J: TRBJ2-2; size: .; CDR3: CASSFNVGVELFF; DNA: TGTGCCAGCAGTTTCAATGTCGGCGTGGAGCTGTTTTTT
V: TRBV19; D: .; J: TRBJ1-2; size: .; CDR3: CASSIFYSHGYTF; DNA: TGTGCCAGTAGTATTTTCTACTCGCATGGCTACACCTTC
V: TRBV20-1; D: TRBD2; J: TRBJ2-7; size: .; CDR3: CSAPSPGTSLHEQYF; DNA: TGCAGTGCGCCTTCGCCCGGGACTAGCTTACACGAGCAGTACTTC
V: TRBV12-3/TRBV12-4; D: .; J: TRBJ2-7; size: few; CDR3: CASSFAQGGYEQYF; DNA: TGTGCCAGCAGTTTTGCTCAGGGTGGCTACGAGCAGTACTTC
V: TRBV29-1; D: .; J: TRBJ1-2; size: few; CDR3: CSVGGYGYTF; DNA: TGCAGCGTTGGTGGCTATGGCTACACCTTC
V: TRBV11-2; D: .; J: TRBJ1-2; size: .; CDR3: CASSLDIGDNYGYTF; DNA: TGTGCCAGCAGCTTAGATATCGGGGACAACTATGGCTACACCTTC
V: TRBV20-1; D: .; J: TRBJ2-5; size: .; CDR3: CSATRDAGETQYF; DNA: TGCAGTGCTACCCGGGACGCCGGCGAGACCCAGTACTTC
V: TRBV6-6; D: TRBD2; J: TRBJ2-7; size: few; CDR3: CASSYKTSVSYEQYF; DNA: TGTGCCAGCAGTTATAAGACTAGCGTCTCCTACGAGCAGTACTTC